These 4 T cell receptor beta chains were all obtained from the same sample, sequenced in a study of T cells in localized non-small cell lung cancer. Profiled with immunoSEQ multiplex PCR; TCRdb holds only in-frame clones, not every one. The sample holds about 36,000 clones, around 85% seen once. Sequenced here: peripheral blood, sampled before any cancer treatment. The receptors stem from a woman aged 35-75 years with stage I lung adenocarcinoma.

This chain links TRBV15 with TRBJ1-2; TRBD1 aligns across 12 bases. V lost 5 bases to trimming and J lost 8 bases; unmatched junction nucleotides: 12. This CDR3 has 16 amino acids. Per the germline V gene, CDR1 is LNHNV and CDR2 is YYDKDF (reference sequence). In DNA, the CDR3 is TGTGCCACCAGCGGGACCCCGGGACAGGGGGCGCGAGGCTACACCTTC. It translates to CATSGTPGQGARGYTF.

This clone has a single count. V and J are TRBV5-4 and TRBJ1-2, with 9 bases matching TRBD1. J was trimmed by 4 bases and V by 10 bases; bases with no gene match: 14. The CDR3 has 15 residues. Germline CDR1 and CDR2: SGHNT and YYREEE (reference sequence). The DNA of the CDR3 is TGTGCCGGTCGAACAGGGGGCGCTGGGGGCTATGGCTACACCTTC. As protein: CAGRTGGAGGYGYTF.

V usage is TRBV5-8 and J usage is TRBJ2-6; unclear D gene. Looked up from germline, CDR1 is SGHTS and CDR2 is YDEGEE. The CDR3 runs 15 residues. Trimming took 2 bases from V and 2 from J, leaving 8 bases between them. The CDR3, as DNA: TGTGCCAGCAGCTTTCAGGCGGCTGGGGCCAACGTCCTGACTTTC. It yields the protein CASSFQAAGANVLTF.

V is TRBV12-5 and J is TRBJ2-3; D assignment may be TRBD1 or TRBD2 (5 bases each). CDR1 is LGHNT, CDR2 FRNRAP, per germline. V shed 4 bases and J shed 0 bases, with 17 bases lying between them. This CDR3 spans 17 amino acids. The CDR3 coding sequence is TGTGCTAGTGGTTCCGGATACGGGGCCGGCAGCACAGATACGCAGTATTTT. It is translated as CASGSGYGAGSTDTQYF.